A single sample gave rise to the 21 T cell receptor beta chains below, sequenced in a study of HIV-infected patients and healthy controls. No cell fractionation was done, so the repertoire covers all unsorted peripheral blood T cells. Alpha and beta constant-region primers primed reverse transcription of approximately 500 ng RNA. Alpha and beta chain libraries were made separately by chain-specific third strand synthesis with multiplexing indices. TCRdb used MiXCR to reprocess the 5' RACE reads, holding one entry per CDR3 protein. The data show about 10,000 distinct CDR3 sequences, roughly 8% seen once. The sequencing input was blood. The source of these receptors is an adult in good health.

This clonotype was found many times. The V gene is TRBV7-8, the J gene TRBJ1-1; possible D gene TRBD1, 6 bases. Germline loops: CDR1 SGHVS, CDR2 FQNEAQ. The germline V and J ends were trimmed by 5 bases and 1 base, with 8 bases remaining between them. The CDR3 consists of 13 residues. The CDR3 region has the DNA TGTGCCAGCAGCAAGGACAGGAACACTGAAGCTTTCTTT. Residues: CASSKDRNTEAFF.

This clonotype has ten or more counts. The chain links TRBV7-2 to TRBJ2-3; possible D gene TRBD2, 5 bases. This CDR3 comprises 12 residues. Germline values: CDR1 SGHTA, CDR2 FQGNSA. V lost 5 bases to trimming and J lost 6 bases, with 9 bases between them. CDR3 loop: CASSPTGDTQYF. DNA for the CDR3: TGTGCCAGCAGCCCCACGGGGGATACGCAGTATTTT.

This clonotype has a single count. The chain carries TRBV25-1 and TRBJ2-1; 8 bases map to TRBD2. The CDR3 sequence is 14 residues long. Losses at the gene ends were 4 bases for V and 7 bases for J; bases not matched to a gene: 6. Germline V CDR1 and CDR2: MGHDK, SYGVNS. The CDR3 bases are TGTGCCAGCAGTGGGATCGGGGGGGCGAATGAGCAGTTCTTC. Translating gives CASSGIGGANEQFF.

In this sample, this clonotype is medium-sized (0.01 to 0.1%). The rearrangement joins TRBV15 to TRBJ1-5; D unresolved. This CDR3 is built from 13 residues. Germline-derived CDR1 and CDR2 are LNHNV and YYDKDF (reference sequence). V lost 8 bases and J 5 bases, leaving 13 bases between the germline ends. CDR3 bases: TGTGCCACCCGGGAGAGCACATATCAGCCCCAGCATTTT. Encoded protein: CATRESTYQPQHF. The full variable domain, in which reference TRBV15 and TRBJ1-5 provide the parts outside the CDR3, is DAMVIQNPRYQVTQFGKPVTLSCSQTLNHNVMYWYQQKSSQAPKLLFHYYDKDFNNEADTPDNFQSRRPNTSFCFLDIRSPGLGDTAMYLCATRESTYQPQHFGDGTRLSIL.

This clonotype is categorized as medium-sized. The chain couples TRBV23-1 to TRBJ2-5; D gene uncertain. TRBV23-1 is labeled an ORF, and its function is uncertain. The CDR3 totals 13 residues. Between the trimmed V and J ends, which lost 4 bases and 5 bases, there was a span of 11 bases. The CDR3 protein is CASSLRPRETQYF. The CDR3 bases are TGCGCCAGCAGTCTTCGGCCCCGGGAGACCCAGTACTTC.

This clonotype was seen at least ten times. The rearrangement links TRBV3-1 to TRBJ2-2; 8 bases fit TRBD1. Germline assignment: CDR1 LGHDT and CDR2 YNNKEL (reference sequence). The ends lost 4 bases at V and 6 bases at J; junction bases unmatched: 7. The CDR3 length is 15 residues. The CDR3 DNA reads as TGTGCCAGCAGCCCAGGGGGCCAGGGGCCCGGGGAGCTGTTTTTT. Translation gives CASSPGGQGPGELFF.

This clonotype appeared many times. The chain links TRBV12-3 or TRBV12-4 to TRBJ2-2; 9 bases are a match to TRBD2. Unmatched junction bases numbered 20, after V lost 5 bases and J lost 4 bases. This CDR3 has 20 amino acids. CDR3 nucleotide sequence: TGTGCCAGCAGTCCCGGTTTGGGTATAGCGGGGGACCCCGCCACCGGGGAGCTGTTTTTT. Translated: CASSPGLGIAGDPATGELFF.

This clonotype is termed medium-sized (0.01 to 0.1%). This chain connects TRBV19 to TRBJ1-4; unclear D gene. Trimming stripped 3 bases from V and 0 bases from J, with 5 bases between. Germline assignment: CDR1 LNHDA and CDR2 SQIVND (reference sequence). The CDR3 has 14 amino acids. This chain's CDR3 is CASSMAATNEKLFF. DNA for the CDR3: TGTGCCAGTAGTATGGCAGCAACTAATGAAAAACTGTTTTTT. Supplemented by reference TRBV19 and TRBJ1-4, the full variable domain reads DGGITQSPKYLFRKEGQNVTLSCEQNLNHDAMYWYRQDPGQGLRLIYYSQIVNDFQKGDIAEGYSVSREKKESFPLTVTSAQKNPTAFYLCASSMAATNEKLFFGSGTQLSVL.

In this sample, this clonotype turned up many times. The chain is built from TRBV6-1 and TRBJ1-4; D is unclear. The CDR3 sequence is 16 residues long. Trimming removed 2 bases at V and 8 bases at J, with 18 bases between. Germline CDR1 is MNHNS and CDR2 is SASEGT. As DNA, the CDR3 is TGTGCCAGCAGTGAAAGTAAGAGGAGGTCGGGAGAAAAACTGTTTTTT. Its translation: CASSESKRRSGEKLFF.

This clonotype came up many times. The rearrangement links TRBV4-2 to TRBJ2-2, with 9 nucleotides matching TRBD1. The V gene's germline CDR1 is LGHNA and CDR2 YNFKEQ. V shed 0 bases, J shed 5 bases, and the junction held 7 bases outside the gene matches. The CDR3 is made up of 17 amino acids. In nucleotides, the CDR3 is TGTGCCAGCAGCCAAGAACACAGGGGGCGGGAAACCGGGGAGCTGTTTTTT. The encoded protein is CASSQEHRGRETGELFF.

The chain couples TRBV7-9 to TRBJ2-7; 11 bases agree with TRBD2. V shed 5 bases, J shed 3 bases, and the junction held 6 bases outside the gene matches. CDR1 and CDR2 (germline): SEHNR, FQNEAQ (reference sequence). The CDR3 spans 15 residues. The CDR3 loop is CASSPRLAGIYEQYF. DNA for the CDR3: TGTGCCAGCAGCCCTAGACTAGCGGGGATCTACGAGCAGTACTTC.

This chain connects TRBV20-1 to TRBJ2-3, with 8 bases that match TRBD1. Trimming removed 5 bases from V and 2 bases from J; junction bases left unmatched: 9. The CDR3 has 15 residues. Germline CDR1 reads DFQATT; CDR2 reads SNEGSKA (reference sequence). Here the CDR3 DNA reads TGCAGTGCTCCTCAGGGGGCGCGGACCACAGATACGCAGTATTTT. Amino acids: CSAPQGARTTDTQYF.

This sequence joins TRBV9 and TRBJ2-3; D unresolved. V was shortened by 3 bases and J by 0 bases, with 8 bases between the two germline ends. This CDR3 has 14 amino acids. CDR1 and CDR2 from the germline V gene are SGDLS and YYNGEE. The CDR3 loop reads CASSEEWSTDTQYF. The CDR3 DNA sequence: TGTGCCAGCAGCGAAGAGTGGAGCACAGATACGCAGTATTTT.

This clonotype turned up a few times. J is TRBJ2-7 and V is TRBV7-2; D ambiguous. CDR1 and CDR2 from the germline V gene are SGHTA and FQGNSA. Deletions cut 4 bases from V and 2 bases from J, with 9 bases between. The CDR3 consists of 13 residues. The CDR3: CASSSRATYEQYF. The CDR3 nucleotides are TGTGCCAGCAGCTCCCGGGCCACCTACGAGCAGTACTTC.

This clonotype was found many times. The CDR3 coding sequence is TGTGCCAGCAGCCCTACCGGGACTACCAACTCTGGGGCCAACGTCCTGACTTTC. It is translated as CASSPTGTTNSGANVLTF. J is TRBJ2-6 and V is TRBV4-2, with 7 bases lining up with TRBD2. CDR1 and CDR2 (germline): LGHNA, YNFKEQ. Trimming at V came to 4 bases and at J to 0 bases, leaving 9 bases not matched to a gene. The CDR3 covers 18 residues.

Relative to its sample, this clonotype is medium-sized. The chain links TRBV15 to TRBJ1-2; D is unresolved. The germline V and J ends were trimmed by 3 bases and 1 base, with 12 bases remaining between them. Germline CDR1 is LNHNV and CDR2 is YYDKDF (reference sequence). This CDR3 comprises 15 residues. The CDR3 spells CATSSAEGVNYGYTF. The CDR3 DNA is TGTGCCACCAGCAGCGCTGAGGGCGTTAACTATGGCTACACCTTC. The whole variable domain, filled in from reference TRBV15 and TRBJ1-2, reads DAMVIQNPRYQVTQFGKPVTLSCSQTLNHNVMYWYQQKSSQAPKLLFHYYDKDFNNEADTPDNFQSRRPNTSFCFLDIRSPGLGDTAMYLCATSSAEGVNYGYTFGSGTRLTVV.

This clonotype is medium-sized in the sample. This sequence joins TRBV10-1 and TRBJ1-2; 9 nucleotides match TRBD1. This CDR3 is built from 16 residues. Trimming took 7 bases from V and 2 from J; bases not matched to a gene: 11. Germline V gene sequence: CDR1 WNHNN, CDR2 SYGVQD (reference sequence). The CDR3 reads CASKEYRGQKNYGYTF. The CDR3 region has the DNA TGCGCCAGCAAGGAGTACAGGGGGCAGAAAAACTATGGCTACACCTTC.

This clonotype is medium-sized. V and J are TRBV10-3 and TRBJ2-1, with a weak D call TRBD1 (7 bases). Germline-derived CDR1 and CDR2 are ENHRY and SYGVKD. The CDR3 has 15 residues. Trimming cost V 0 bases and J 10 bases, with 16 bases left between them. This chain's CDR3 is CAISESGYGGQEQFF. The CDR3 DNA is TGTGCCATCAGTGAGTCTGGGTACGGGGGACAGGAGCAGTTCTTC.

This clonotype occurred many times. The rearrangement joins TRBV12-3 or TRBV12-4 to TRBJ1-2; D not resolved. This CDR3 is 15 amino acids long. The V gene lost 5 bases and the J gene lost 3 bases, with 16 bases spanning the gap. The CDR3 protein is CASSLNSNIDYGYTF. Here the CDR3 DNA reads TGTGCCAGCAGTCTCAACAGTAATATTGACTATGGCTACACCTTC.

This clonotype qualifies as medium-sized (0.01 to 0.1%). The J gene is TRBJ2-3, the V gene TRBV7-9; 7 bases are shared with TRBD1. Germline trimming cut 7 bases from V and 6 bases from J; bases unmatched to any gene: 13. The CDR3 extends over 15 amino acids. Germline CDR1 reads SEHNR; CDR2 reads FQNEAQ (reference sequence). The CDR3 DNA follows: TGTGCCAGCACCAAGGGACAGAACCCAGGGGATACGCAGTATTTT. This sequence encodes CASTKGQNPGDTQYF.

This clonotype came up a few times. The genes are TRBV15 and TRBJ2-1; D is perhaps TRBD1 (5 bases). The length of the CDR3 is 13 residues. Germline CDR1 is LNHNV and CDR2 is YYDKDF (reference sequence). Trimming removed 1 base from V and 8 bases from J, with 9 bases in between. CDR3 sequence: CATSRGWGDEQFF. Here the CDR3 DNA reads TGTGCCACCAGCAGAGGTTGGGGCGATGAGCAGTTCTTC.